This TCR beta chain derives from a study of blood T cells in healthy people across ages. Notes on the study in general: More naive CD4+ cells and higher diversity marked long-lived donors relative to aged donors.

This clonotype has just a few counts. Its antigen is unknown. The second PCR ran roughly 7 to 12 cycles with a sample-barcoded 5' primer and J-beta primers. Tags on each cDNA molecule came from a template-switch adaptor with 12 random nucleotides. TCRdb reanalysed the 5' RACE reads using MiXCR and keeps one entry per CDR3 protein. Of some 1.5 million distinct CDR3 sequences in the sample, over 25% are singletons; the top ten hold less than 9.5%. Sequenced: blood. This clonotype originated in a woman aged 25-40 years in good health.

CDR3 sequence (DNA): TGTGCCTGGAATTTAGCGGGACAGCCCTACGAGCAGTACTTC. Amino acid sequence: CAWNLAGQPYEQYF. The chain joins TRBV30 to TRBJ2-7; D is possibly TRBD2 (8 bases). CDR3 size: 14 residues. Germline V gene sequence: CDR1 GTSNPN, CDR2 SVGIG (reference sequence). Trimming pared 4 bases from V and 2 bases from J, leaving 15 bases between.